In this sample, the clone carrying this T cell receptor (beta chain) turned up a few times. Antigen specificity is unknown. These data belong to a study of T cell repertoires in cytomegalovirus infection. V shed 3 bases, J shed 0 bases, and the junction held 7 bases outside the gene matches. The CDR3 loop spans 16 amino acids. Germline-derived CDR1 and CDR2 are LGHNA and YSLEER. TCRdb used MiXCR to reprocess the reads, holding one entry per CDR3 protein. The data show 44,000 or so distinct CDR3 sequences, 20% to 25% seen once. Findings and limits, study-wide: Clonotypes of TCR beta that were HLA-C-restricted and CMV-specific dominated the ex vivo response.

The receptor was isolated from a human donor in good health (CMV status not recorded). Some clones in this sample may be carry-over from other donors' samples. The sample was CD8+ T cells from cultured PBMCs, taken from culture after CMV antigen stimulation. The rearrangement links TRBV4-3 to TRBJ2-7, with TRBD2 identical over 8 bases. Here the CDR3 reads CASSQGRLAGSYEQYF. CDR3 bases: TGCGCCAGCAGCCAGGGCCGGCTAGCGGGCTCCTACGAGCAGTACTTC.